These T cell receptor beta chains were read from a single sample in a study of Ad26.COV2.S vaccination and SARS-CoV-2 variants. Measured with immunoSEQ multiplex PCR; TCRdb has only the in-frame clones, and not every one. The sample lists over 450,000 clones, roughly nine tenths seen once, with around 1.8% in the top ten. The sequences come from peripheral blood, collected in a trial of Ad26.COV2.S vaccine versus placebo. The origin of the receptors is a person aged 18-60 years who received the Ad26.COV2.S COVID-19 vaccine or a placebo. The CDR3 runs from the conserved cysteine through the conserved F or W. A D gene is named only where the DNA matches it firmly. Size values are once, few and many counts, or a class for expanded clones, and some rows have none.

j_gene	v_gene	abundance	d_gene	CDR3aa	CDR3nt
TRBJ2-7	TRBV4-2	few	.	CASSQEGKAYEQYF	TGTGCCAGCAGCCAAGAAGGGAAAGCCTACGAGCAGTACTTC
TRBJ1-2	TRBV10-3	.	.	CAISDQGFQGYGYTF	TGTGCCATCAGTGACCAGGGGTTCCAGGGCTATGGCTACACCTTC
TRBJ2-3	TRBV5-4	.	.	CASSYRESSTDTQYF	TGTGCCAGCAGCTACAGGGAATCTAGCACAGATACGCAGTATTTT
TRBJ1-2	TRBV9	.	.	CASSAQGVALYGYTF	TGTGCCAGCAGCGCACAGGGTGTCGCGCTCTATGGCTACACCTTC
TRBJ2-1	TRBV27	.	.	CASGRVNSYNEQFF	TGTGCCAGCGGCAGGGTCAACTCCTACAATGAGCAGTTCTTC
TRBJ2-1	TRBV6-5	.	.	CASSYLDRPNEQFF	TGTGCCAGCAGTTATCTAGACAGGCCCAATGAGCAGTTCTTC
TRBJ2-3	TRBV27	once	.	CASSFRVPDTQYF	TGTGCCAGCAGTTTTAGGGTACCAGATACGCAGTATTTT
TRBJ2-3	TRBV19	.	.	CASSIELGGRPQYF	TGTGCCAGTAGTATAGAGTTAGGAGGACGTCCGCAGTATTTT
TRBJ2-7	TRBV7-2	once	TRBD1	CASSPGQGIVYEQYF	TGTGCCAGCAGCCCCGGACAGGGTATCGTCTACGAGCAGTACTTC
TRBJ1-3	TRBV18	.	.	CASSPLVMTDTGNTIYF	TGTGCCAGCTCACCACTCGTCATGACGGATACTGGAAACACCATATATTTT
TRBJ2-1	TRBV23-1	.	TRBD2	CASSPGLAVYNEQFF	TGCGCCAGCAGTCCTGGACTAGCGGTATACAATGAGCAGTTCTTC
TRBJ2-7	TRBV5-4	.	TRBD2	CASSFGSGSIYEQYF	TGTGCCAGCAGCTTCGGTAGCGGGAGCATCTACGAGCAGTACTTC
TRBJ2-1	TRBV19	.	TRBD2	CASSRGRDNEQFF	TGTGCCAGTAGTAGGGGGAGGGACAATGAGCAGTTCTTC
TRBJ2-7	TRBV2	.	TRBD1	CASRGTGGYEQYF	TGTGCCAGCCGGGGGACAGGGGGGTACGAGCAGTACTTC
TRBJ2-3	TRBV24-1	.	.	CATSDPKSTNTQYF	TGTGCCACCAGTGACCCTAAAAGCACGAATACGCAGTATTTT
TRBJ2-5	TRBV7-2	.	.	CASSFIGGRETQYF	TGTGCCAGCAGCTTTATCGGGGGCCGGGAGACCCAGTACTTC
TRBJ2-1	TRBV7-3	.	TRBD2	CASSPSGRAYEQFF	TGTGCCAGCAGCCCTAGCGGGAGGGCATATGAGCAGTTCTTC
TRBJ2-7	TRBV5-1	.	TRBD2	CASSSGGGGSSYEQYF	TGCGCCAGCAGCTCGGGGGGAGGCGGGAGCTCCTACGAGCAGTACTTC
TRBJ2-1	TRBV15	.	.	CATSREGDPYNEQFF	TGTGCCACCAGCAGAGAAGGGGATCCCTACAATGAGCAGTTCTTC
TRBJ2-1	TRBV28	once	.	CASSDTNRDNEQFF	TGTGCCAGCAGCGATACAAACAGGGACAATGAGCAGTTCTTC
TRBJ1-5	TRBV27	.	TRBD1	CASSLGQGGQPQHF	TGTGCCAGCAGTTTAGGACAGGGAGGACAGCCCCAGCATTTT
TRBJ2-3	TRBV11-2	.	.	CASSSYREYTDTQYF	TGTGCCAGCAGCTCCTACCGGGAGTACACAGATACGCAGTATTTT
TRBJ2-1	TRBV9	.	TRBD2	CASSALTSGGWDEQFF	TGTGCCAGCAGCGCCCTGACTAGCGGGGGGTGGGATGAGCAGTTCTTC
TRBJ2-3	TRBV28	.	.	CASRGAGRTDTQYF	TGTGCCAGCAGAGGGGCAGGGCGCACAGATACGCAGTATTTT
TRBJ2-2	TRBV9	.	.	CASSATGHNTGELFF	TGTGCCAGCAGCGCCACGGGACACAACACCGGGGAGCTGTTTTTT
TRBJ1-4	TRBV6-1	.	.	CASSELAGSATNEKLFF	TGTGCCAGCAGTGAATTGGCAGGGTCGGCAACTAATGAAAAACTGTTTTTT
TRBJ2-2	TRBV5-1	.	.	CASSDITNTGELFF	TGCGCCAGCAGCGATATTACAAACACCGGGGAGCTGTTTTTT
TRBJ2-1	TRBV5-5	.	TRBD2	CASSFIGAGGSYNEQFF	TGTGCCAGCAGCTTTATCGGCGCGGGAGGTTCCTACAATGAGCAGTTCTTC
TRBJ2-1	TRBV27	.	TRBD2	CASSLLAGQLHNEQFF	TGTGCCAGCAGTTTACTAGCGGGGCAACTCCACAATGAGCAGTTCTTC
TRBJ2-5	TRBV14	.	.	CASSQGRSQETQYF	TGTGCCAGCAGCCAAGGGCGGTCCCAAGAGACCCAGTACTTC
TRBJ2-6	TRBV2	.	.	CASTPTGSGANVLTF	TGTGCCAGCACGCCTACGGGGAGCGGGGCCAACGTCCTGACTTTC
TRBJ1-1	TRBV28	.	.	CASSPRAYTEAFF	TGTGCCAGCAGTCCGAGGGCCTACACTGAAGCTTTCTTT
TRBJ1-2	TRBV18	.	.	CASSPPGAEGGYGYTF	TGTGCCAGCTCACCACCGGGAGCCGAGGGCGGCTATGGCTACACCTTC
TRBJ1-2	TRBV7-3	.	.	CASSWDGTDYGYTF	TGTGCCAGCAGCTGGGACGGGACCGACTATGGCTACACCTTC
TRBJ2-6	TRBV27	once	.	CASSYLKGSGANVLTF	TGTGCCAGCAGTTACCTCAAGGGCTCTGGGGCCAACGTCCTGACTTTC
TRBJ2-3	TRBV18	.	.	CASSPMVGRQGTDTQYF	TGTGCCAGCTCACCAATGGTAGGGAGACAAGGCACAGATACGCAGTATTTT
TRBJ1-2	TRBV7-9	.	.	CASSYAGTSSSYGYTF	TGTGCCAGCAGCTACGCCGGGACAAGCTCTTCCTATGGCTACACCTTC
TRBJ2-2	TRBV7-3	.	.	CASSFDSTAMNTGELFF	TGTGCCAGCAGCTTTGACTCGACTGCCATGAACACCGGGGAGCTGTTTTTT
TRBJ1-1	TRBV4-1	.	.	CASSHPRVNTEAFF	TGCGCCAGCAGCCATCCCAGGGTGAACACTGAAGCTTTCTTT
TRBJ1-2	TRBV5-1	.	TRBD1	CASSLGTGSSYGYTF	TGCGCCAGCAGCTTGGGGACAGGGTCGAGCTATGGCTACACCTTC
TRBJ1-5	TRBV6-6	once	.	CASSYSENQPQHF	TGTGCCAGCAGTTATTCCGAAAATCAGCCCCAGCATTTT
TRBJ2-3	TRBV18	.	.	CASSPPRAGGTDTQYF	TGTGCCAGCTCACCACCGAGGGCAGGGGGCACAGATACGCAGTATTTT
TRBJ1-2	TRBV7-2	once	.	CASSLGRTNYGYTF	TGTGCCAGCAGCTTAGGCAGAACTAACTATGGCTACACCTTC
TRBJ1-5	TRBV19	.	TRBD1	CASRRNDRGRRDQPQHF	TGTGCCAGTAGAAGGAATGACAGGGGGCGTCGGGATCAGCCCCAGCATTTT
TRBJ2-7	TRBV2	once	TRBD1	CASSANRGSSYEQYF	TGTGCCAGCAGCGCGAACAGGGGCAGCTCCTACGAGCAGTACTTC
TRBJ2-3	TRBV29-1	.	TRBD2	CSVEDPRLAGVRDTQYF	TGCAGCGTTGAAGATCCGCGCCTAGCGGGAGTGAGAGATACGCAGTATTTT
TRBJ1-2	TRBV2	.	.	CASSTGQNYGYTF	TGTGCCAGCAGTACGGGGCAGAACTATGGCTACACCTTC
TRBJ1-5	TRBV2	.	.	CASSEEVFGQPQHF	TGTGCCAGCAGTGAGGAGGTTTTTGGACAGCCCCAGCATTTT
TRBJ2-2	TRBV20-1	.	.	CSASGTVPGELFF	TGCAGTGCTAGTGGGACTGTGCCCGGGGAGCTGTTTTTT
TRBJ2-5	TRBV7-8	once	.	CASSLLARLTQETQYF	TGTGCCAGCAGCTTACTAGCCCGTCTCACGCAAGAGACCCAGTACTTC
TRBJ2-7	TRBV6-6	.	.	CASSYGGGREQYF	TGTGCCAGCAGTTACGGGGGGGGGCGCGAGCAGTACTTC
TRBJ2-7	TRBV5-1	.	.	CASSRGTSPSYEQYF	TGCGCCAGCAGCAGAGGGACAAGCCCTTCCTACGAGCAGTACTTC
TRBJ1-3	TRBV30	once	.	CAWGPFSSGNTIYF	TGTGCCTGGGGACCGTTTTCCTCTGGAAACACCATATATTTT